The TCR beta chain described here comes from a study of graft-versus-host responses after intestinal transplantation. Study in general: After anti-thymocyte globulin induction, recipients took tacrolimus and steroids for about 3 years.

Germline CDR1 KGHSH, CDR2 LQKENI. With V trimmed by 5 bases and J by 1 base, 2 bases remained unmatched. The CDR3 runs 14 residues. General observations from the study: The highest levels of circulating GvH clones went along with early declines in HvG clones after transplant.

On this clone itself: Its antigen is unknown.

Some clones are missing from TCRdb's copy, which holds only in-frame ones; the method was immunoSEQ multiplex PCR. The data contain just over 95,000 clones, more than 85% of them singletons. V gene TRBV18 combines with J gene TRBJ2-3; 8 positions match TRBD1. This TCR was recovered from a human donor who received an intestinal transplant. This specimen consisted of unstimulated CD4+ T cells sorted from spleen or lymph node cells, obtained before intestinal transplant. The CDR3 spells CASSLDRGTDTQYF. The DNA for the CDR3 is TGTGCCAGCTCATTGGACAGGGGCACAGATACGCAGTATTTT.